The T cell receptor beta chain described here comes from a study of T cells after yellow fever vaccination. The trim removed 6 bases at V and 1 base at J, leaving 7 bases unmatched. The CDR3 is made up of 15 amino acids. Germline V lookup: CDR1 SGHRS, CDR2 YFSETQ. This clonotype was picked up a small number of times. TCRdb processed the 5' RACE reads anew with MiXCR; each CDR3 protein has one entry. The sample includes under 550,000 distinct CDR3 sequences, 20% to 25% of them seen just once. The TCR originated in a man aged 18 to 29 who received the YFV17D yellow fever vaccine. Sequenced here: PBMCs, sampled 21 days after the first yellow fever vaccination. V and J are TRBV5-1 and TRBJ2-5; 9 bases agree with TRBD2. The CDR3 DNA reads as TGCGCCAGCAATCCTAGCGGGGAACCCCAAGAGACCCAGTACTTC. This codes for CASNPSGEPQETQYF.